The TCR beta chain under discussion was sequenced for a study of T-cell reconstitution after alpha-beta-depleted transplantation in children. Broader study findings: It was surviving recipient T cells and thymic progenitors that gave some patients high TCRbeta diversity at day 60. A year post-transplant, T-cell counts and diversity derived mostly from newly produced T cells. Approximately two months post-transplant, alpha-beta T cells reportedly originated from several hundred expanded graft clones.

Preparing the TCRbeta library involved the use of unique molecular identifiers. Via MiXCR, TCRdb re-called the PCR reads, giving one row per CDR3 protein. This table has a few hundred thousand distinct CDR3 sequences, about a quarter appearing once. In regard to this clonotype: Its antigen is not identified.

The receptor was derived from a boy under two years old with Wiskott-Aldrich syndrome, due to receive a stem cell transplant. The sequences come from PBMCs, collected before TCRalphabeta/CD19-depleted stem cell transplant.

CDR3 sequence (DNA): TGTGCCACCAGTGATCCGGGGCCATCCTACGAGCAGTACTTC. Translation gives CATSDPGPSYEQYF. The V and J genes are TRBV24-1 and TRBJ2-7; tentatively, D is TRBD1 or TRBD2 (5 bases each). The V end lost 3 bases, the J end lost 1 base, and 9 bases lay between the germline ends. The CDR3 is made up of 14 amino acids. The germline V gene encodes CDR1 KGHDR and CDR2 SFDVKD.